These 27 T cell receptor beta chains were sequenced from one sample in a study of T cells in Graves' hyperthyroidism and ophthalmopathy. Authors of the study amplified TCR beta CDR3 regions from RNA transcripts. A first-round RT-PCR of the TCR CDR3 used the HTBI primer set. Each CDR3 protein gets one entry after TCRdb re-called the multiplex PCR reads with MiXCR. Of a few hundred thousand distinct CDR3 sequences in the sample, approximately 23% were seen once. The sequencing input was blood. The receptors were sampled from a woman between 65 and 79 years old with Graves' ophthalmopathy.

This clonotype was found many times. The rearrangement joins TRBV2 to TRBJ2-3; possibly TRBD2 for D (5 bases). The CDR3 covers 12 residues. Germline V gene lookup returns CDR1 SNHLY and CDR2 FYNNEI. V was cut by 9 bases and J by 1 base, with 8 bases left in between. Written as DNA, the CDR3 is TGTGCCAGTTGGCGGGGCACAGATACGCAGTATTTT. Translating gives CASWRGTDTQYF.

In this sample, this clonotype turned up a few times. The J gene is TRBJ1-1, the V gene TRBV10-3, with D possibly matching TRBD1 (6 bases). Deletions cut 10 bases from V and 3 bases from J, with 15 bases between. The CDR3 is 13 residues long. CDR1 is ENHRY, CDR2 SYGVKD, per germline. The DNA for the CDR3 is TGTGCCACTCAGGACAGAGCTTACACTGAAGCTTTCTTT. It yields the protein CATQDRAYTEAFF.

This clonotype was counted at least ten times. The chain carries TRBV12-3 or TRBV12-4 and TRBJ1-6; no clear D. V lost 4 bases and J 6 bases, leaving 13 bases between the germline ends. This CDR3 comprises 15 residues. CDR3 sequence (DNA): TGTGCCAGCAGTTCGATTGACCCGGGTAATTCACCCCTCCACTTT. It yields the protein CASSSIDPGNSPLHF.

This clonotype was picked up a small number of times. The chain has TRBV6-1 and TRBJ1-2, with D possibly being TRBD1 (6 bases). V lost 7 bases and J 7 bases, leaving 22 bases between the germline ends. This CDR3 region has 15 residues. The germline V gene encodes CDR1 MNHNS and CDR2 SASEGT. The CDR3: CASNANVGTQAGYTF. As DNA, the CDR3 is TGTGCCAGCAACGCCAACGTGGGGACACAAGCTGGCTACACCTTC.

This clonotype was observed a handful of times. This chain joins TRBV2 and TRBJ1-5; D might be TRBD1 (5 bases). Germline assignment: CDR1 SNHLY and CDR2 FYNNEI. The CDR3 is made up of 12 amino acids. V was pared by 7 bases and J by 4 bases, with 8 bases between. Here the CDR3 reads CASNRQNQPQHF. The CDR3 DNA sequence: TGTGCCAGCAACAGGCAGAATCAGCCCCAGCATTTT.

The V call is TRBV19, the J call TRBJ2-1; TRBD2 agrees at 12 bases. Germline V gene lookup returns CDR1 LNHDA and CDR2 SQIVND (reference sequence). CDR3 size: 15 residues. With 6 bases clipped from V and 4 bases from J, the junction kept 4 bases outside the gene matches. CDR3 nucleotide sequence: TGTGCCAGTAGCCCAACTAGCGGGAGGTACAATGAGCAGTTCTTC. Protein sequence: CASSPTSGRYNEQFF.

Written as DNA, the CDR3 is TGTGCCAGTAGCTTCTTGGGGAGGGAGCAGTACTTC. The encoded protein is CASSFLGREQYF. The chain employs TRBV19 and TRBJ2-7; the D gene is possibly TRBD2 (6 bases). V gave up 6 bases and J gave up 7 bases, with 13 bases separating them. CDR1 and CDR2 (germline): LNHDA, SQIVND (reference sequence). This CDR3 contains 12 residues.

On this clonotype itself: A clone one base away is much larger, so this may be a read error. The rearrangement uses TRBV7-2 and TRBJ2-1; TRBD1 matches at 9 bases. V was clipped by 5 bases and J by 5 bases; unmatched bases: 10. CDR3 length: 16 residues. CDR1 is SGHTA and CDR2 is FQGNSA in the germline V gene. The DNA of the CDR3 is TGTGCCAGCAGCCCGACAGGGGGTGCCCCCCACAATGAGCAGTTCTTC. This encodes CASSPTGGAPHNEQFF. Full variable domain (missing parts from reference TRBV7-2 and TRBJ2-1): GAGVSQSPSNKVTEKGKDVELRCDPISGHTALYWYRQSLGQGLEFLIYFQGNSAPDKSGLPSDRFSAERTGGSVSTLTIQRTQQEDSAVYLCASSPTGGAPHNEQFFGPGTRLTVL.

Ten or more counts support this clonotype. The genes are TRBV12-3 or TRBV12-4 and TRBJ1-1, with TRBD1 identical over 7 bases. V lost 7 bases, J lost 0 bases, and 5 bases stayed unmatched. This CDR3 has 14 residues. The CDR3 coding sequence is TGTGCCAGCACTAGGGGACAGATGAACACTGAAGCTTTCTTT. Amino acids: CASTRGQMNTEAFF.

This clonotype was seen a few times. The genes are TRBV5-1 and TRBJ2-7, with D hard to call. This CDR3 comprises 12 residues. CDR1 is SGHRS, CDR2 YFSETQ, per germline. Trimming took off 4 bases at V and 4 bases at J, with 9 bases between the two ends. This CDR3 is CASSTGVYEQYF. The CDR3 bases are TGCGCCAGCAGCACGGGTGTATACGAGCAGTACTTC.

This clonotype occurred many times. The CDR3 sequence: CASSLLREPAYEQYF. CDR3 in DNA: TGTGCCAGCAGCTTATTACGGGAGCCCGCCTACGAGCAGTACTTC. This chain links TRBV7-2 with TRBJ2-7, with D perhaps matching TRBD2 (6 bases). Germline lookup yields CDR1 SGHTA and CDR2 FQGNSA. Trimming stripped 2 bases from V and 2 bases from J, with 13 bases between. CDR3 size: 15 residues.

The V call is TRBV20-1, the J call TRBJ2-5; the match to TRBD2 covers 9 bases. The J segment lost 1 base and the V segment lost 5 bases, leaving 11 bases of the junction unmatched. Germline values: CDR1 DFQATT, CDR2 SNEGSKA (reference sequence). This CDR3 has 16 residues. Here the CDR3 reads CSAAPGTSIFQETQYF. The CDR3 DNA reads TGCAGTGCTGCCCCCGGGACTAGCATCTTCCAAGAGACCCAGTACTTC.

This clonotype was seen ten or more times. This chain uses TRBV12-3 or TRBV12-4 with TRBJ1-3; no firm D call. The CDR3 sequence is 14 residues long. The ends were cut back, 2 bases at V and 4 bases at J, with 9 bases in the middle. The chain's CDR3 is CASSLMGIGNTIYF. Written as DNA, the CDR3 is TGTGCCAGCAGTTTAATGGGTATCGGAAACACCATATATTTT.

The V gene is TRBV6-2 or TRBV6-3, the J gene TRBJ2-2, with D possibly TRBD1 on 5 matching bases. In germline, CDR1 is MNHEY, CDR2 SVGEGT. The CDR3 has 15 amino acids. V lost 4 bases, J lost 7 bases, and 16 bases lay in between. The CDR3 DNA is TGTGCCAGCAGTTCCCTCGCCAGGGCCAACGGGGAGCTGTTTTTT. Its translation: CASSSLARANGELFF.

The genes are TRBV4-1 and TRBJ2-1, with a tentative D call TRBD1 (5 bases). The CDR3 spans 14 residues. Trimming cost V 6 bases and J 7 bases, with 16 bases left between them. Germline V CDR1 and CDR2: MGHRA, YSYEKL. CDR3 sequence reads: CASRNQGLRNEQFF. CDR3 bases: TGCGCCAGCAGGAACCAGGGTTTGCGTAATGAGCAGTTCTTC.

This clonotype was detected many times. V and J are TRBV20-1 and TRBJ1-6, with TRBD1 matching over 7 bases. The V gene's germline CDR1 is DFQATT and CDR2 SNEGSKA (reference sequence). The V and J ends lost 5 bases and 8 bases, in that order; junction bases with no gene match: 12. The CDR3 length is 15 residues. In DNA form, the CDR3 reads TGCAGTGCTGTCTACCGGGACAGACTCTATTCACCCCTCCACTTT. Translating gives CSAVYRDRLYSPLHF.

Of note for this clonotype: The limits of the CDR3 on the DNA are not certain, so only TCRdb's listed CDR3 is given. The chain couples TRBV5-1 to TRBJ1-1. The germline V gene encodes CDR1 SGHRS and CDR2 YFSETQ. Termini included, the CDR3 measures 14 amino acids. The CDR3 loop is CASRRFGEGTETFF.

Of note for this clonotype: At one end the junction does not follow the germline gene, possibly because of a read error. The rearrangement links TRBV5-4 to TRBJ1-1, with a possible D match to TRBD1 (5 bases). The CDR3 extends over 15 amino acids. The germline gives CDR1 SGHNT, CDR2 YYREEE (reference sequence). CDR3 region: CASSHRRGGDTEAFF. In DNA form, the CDR3 reads TGCGCCAGCAGCCATCGGCGGGGGGGTGACACTGAAGCTTTCTTT.

The rearrangement links TRBV10-2 to TRBJ2-1, with D possibly TRBD1 on 7 matching bases. Germline-derived CDR1 and CDR2 are WSHSY and SAAADI. V lost 6 bases to trimming and J lost 6 bases, with 18 bases between them. The length of the CDR3 is 15 residues. CDR3 protein: CASRSQGGFFNEQFF. The CDR3 bases are TGCGCCAGCAGGTCGCAGGGGGGATTTTTCAATGAGCAGTTCTTC.

This sequence joins TRBV6-5 and TRBJ2-1; D call uncertain. The V gene's germline CDR1 is MNHEY and CDR2 SVGAGI. The CDR3 is 15 residues long. Deletions cut 1 base from V and 1 base from J, with 8 bases between. The CDR3 region has the DNA TGTGCCAGCAGTTACTATGGCGGTTCCTACAATGAGCAGTTCTTC. The encoded protein is CASSYYGGSYNEQFF.

V gene TRBV28 combines with J gene TRBJ2-1, with TRBD2 matching 7 bases. Losses at the gene ends were 6 bases for V and 8 bases for J; bases not matched to a gene: 7. The CDR3 has 13 amino acids. Germline CDR1 reads MDHEN; CDR2 reads SYDVKM. DNA for the CDR3: TGTGCCAGCAGCAGCGGGACTCCCTATGAGCAGTTCTTC. Translating it yields CASSSGTPYEQFF. The full variable domain, rest sourced from reference TRBV28 and TRBJ2-1, is DVKVTQSSRYLVKRTGEKVFLECVQDMDHENMFWYRQDPGLGLRLIYFSYDVKMKEKGDIPEGYSVSREKKERFSLILESASTNQTSMYLCASSSGTPYEQFFGPGTRLTVL.

J is TRBJ2-7 and V is TRBV10-1; 9 nucleotides match TRBD1. Per the germline V gene, CDR1 is WNHNN and CDR2 is SYGVQD (reference sequence). The CDR3 spans 14 residues. V gave up 7 bases and J gave up 7 bases; unmatched junction bases: 11. DNA of the CDR3: TGCGCCAGCAAGCCGGGACAGGGCCCAGGGGAGCAGTACTTC. Its translation: CASKPGQGPGEQYF.

This clonotype was detected many times. The V gene is TRBV7-3, the J gene TRBJ2-1; TRBD2 matches 10 bases. The length of the CDR3 is 16 residues. CDR1 is SGHTA and CDR2 is FQGTGA in the germline V gene. Trimming at V came to 1 base and at J to 7 bases, leaving 7 bases not matched to a gene. As DNA, the CDR3 is TGTGCCAGCAGCTTAAGTCCTAGCGGGAGTATTAATGAGCAGTTCTTC. Translating it yields CASSLSPSGSINEQFF.

This clonotype was counted between two and nine times. The rearrangement links TRBV7-2 to TRBJ2-2; D is unresolved. The CDR3 sequence is 16 residues long. V was trimmed by 0 bases and J by 4 bases, leaving 12 bases between them. CDR1 SGHTA and CDR2 FQGNSA come from the germline V gene. The CDR3 DNA is TGTGCCAGCAGCTTAGCGCCGGCAGCCAGCACCGGGGAGCTGTTTTTT. As protein: CASSLAPAASTGELFF.

This clonotype was counted many times. As DNA, the CDR3 is TGCAGTGCTAGAGATCTCCCAGTAACAAACACTGAAGCTTTCTTT. This encodes CSARDLPVTNTEAFF. The chain recombines TRBV20-1 with TRBJ1-1; D remains unclear. V lost 0 bases and J 2 bases, leaving 13 bases between the germline ends. Germline assignment: CDR1 DFQATT and CDR2 SNEGSKA (reference sequence). The CDR3 loop spans 15 amino acids.

A few counts support this clonotype. The CDR3: CAIRDSVGKNIQYF. Here the CDR3 DNA reads TGTGCCATCCGGGACTCTGTCGGCAAAAACATTCAGTACTTC. J is TRBJ2-4 and V is TRBV28; possible D gene TRBD2, 6 bases. CDR1 and CDR2 (germline): MDHEN, SYDVKM. Trimming took off 10 bases at V and 3 bases at J, with 16 bases between the two ends. This CDR3 has 14 amino acids.

This clonotype was observed many times. The V gene is TRBV6-1, the J gene TRBJ1-5, with D perhaps matching TRBD1 (6 bases). Germline-derived CDR1 and CDR2 are MNHNS and SASEGT. The V gene lost 5 bases and the J gene lost 5 bases, with 16 bases spanning the gap. The CDR3 runs to 15 residues. DNA of the CDR3: TGTGCCAGCAGTTCCAATCGGGGGCGCGATCAGCCCCAGCATTTT. As protein: CASSSNRGRDQPQHF.